This T cell receptor beta chain emerged from a study of blood T cell repertoires in COVID-19. Overall study context: Specimens from acute and convalescent COVID-19 originated in the United States, Italy and Spain. PBMCs, B-cell-depleted T cells, or T cells provided the cDNA or gDNA that made up the material.

Original analysis: Quantification of nucleated cells was approximated via reference gene primer amplification. Assay: immunoSEQ multiplex PCR; the TCRdb copy retains only in-frame clones and omits some. From that table come the V and J calls and clone size; the DNA was used to work out D and trimming. This table has tens of thousands of clones, 84% appearing once. Trimming stripped 2 bases from V and 3 bases from J, with 11 bases between. Germline values: CDR1 MNHNY, CDR2 SVGAGI (reference sequence). The CDR3 sequence is 15 residues long. The sequenced sample was peripheral blood. V usage is TRBV6-6 and J usage is TRBJ1-5, with unresolved D. This clonotype was sampled from a man over 45 with acute or convalescent COVID-19. CDR3 in DNA: TGTGCCAGCAGTTACGAGCGAGGGCACAATCAGCCCCAGCATTTT. Residues: CASSYERGHNQPQHF.